The clone carrying this T cell receptor (beta chain) was seen repeatedly, ten times or more. The data originate from a study of CXCR3 chemokines and chemotherapy response in bladder cancer. This CDR3 is built from 13 residues. In germline, CDR1 is SGHNT, CDR2 YYREEE (reference sequence). Trimming shortened V by 0 bases and J by 5 bases, and 6 bases separated the two germline ends. In TCRdb, the PCR reads were re-called with MiXCR into one record per CDR3 protein. The sample holds more than 10,000 distinct CDR3 sequences, around 12% seen once. This rearrangement joins TRBV5-4 to TRBJ2-1, with a weak D call TRBD1 (5 bases). This clonotype originated in a human donor with bladder cancer that did not respond to neoadjuvant chemotherapy. The specimen was taken from a patient whose treatment included neoadjuvant chemotherapy. The DNA of the CDR3 is TGTGCCAGCAGCTTGGACAGGCACAATGAGCAGTTCTTC. Translating it yields CASSLDRHNEQFF.